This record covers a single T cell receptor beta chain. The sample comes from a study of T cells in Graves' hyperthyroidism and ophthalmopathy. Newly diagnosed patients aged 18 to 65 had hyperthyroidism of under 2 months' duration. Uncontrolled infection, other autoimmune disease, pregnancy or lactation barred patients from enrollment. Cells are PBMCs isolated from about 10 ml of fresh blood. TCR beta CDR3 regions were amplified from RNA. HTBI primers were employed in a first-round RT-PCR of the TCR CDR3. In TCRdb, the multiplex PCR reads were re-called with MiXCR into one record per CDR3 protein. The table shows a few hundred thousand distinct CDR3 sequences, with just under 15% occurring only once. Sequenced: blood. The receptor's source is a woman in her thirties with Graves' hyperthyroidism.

CDR3 in DNA: TGTGCCAGCACCGAAGAGGGGGGCGGGTCGGCCAAAGAGACCCAGTACTTC. Translation gives CASTEEGGGSAKETQYF. The chain couples TRBV7-9 to TRBJ2-5, with D perhaps given as TRBD1 or TRBD2 (6 bases each). V was pared by 7 bases and J by 3 bases, with 24 bases between. Germline V lookup: CDR1 SEHNR, CDR2 FQNEAQ (reference sequence). The length of the CDR3 is 17 residues.